The 18 T cell receptor beta chains given below trace back to one sample, sequenced in a study of T cell responses to AZD1222 COVID-19 vaccine. TCRdb's copy holds only in-frame clones and misses some; the assay was immunoSEQ multiplex PCR. The sample shows approximately 100,000 clones, roughly 90% of them seen only once. The specimen comprised peripheral blood, sampled on day 0 of AZD1222 vaccination. The receptors derive from an adult in good health.

The J gene is TRBJ2-7, the V gene TRBV18; D is perhaps TRBD1 (6 bases). The V and J ends lost 3 bases and 0 bases respectively, with 15 bases between them. The CDR3 has 16 amino acids. Germline V lookup: CDR1 KGHSH, CDR2 LQKENI. The CDR3 protein is CASSPPGTSLSYEQYF. For the CDR3, the DNA is TGTGCCAGCTCACCCCCGGGGACAAGCCTCTCCTACGAGCAGTACTTC.

The chain employs TRBV7-2 and TRBJ1-2, with a tentative D call TRBD1 (6 bases). The CDR3 has 16 residues. The V and J ends lost 4 bases and 5 bases respectively, with 20 bases between them. CDR1 is SGHTA, CDR2 FQGNSA, per germline. This CDR3 reads CASSSPLAGVGYGYTF. The DNA of the CDR3 is TGTGCCAGCAGCTCACCCCTGGCAGGGGTGGGGTATGGCTACACCTTC.

This clone was observed a few times. The chain couples TRBV7-9 to TRBJ1-4, with TRBD1 identical over 7 bases. V was pared by 4 bases and J by 3 bases, with 5 bases of the junction left unmatched. The V gene's germline CDR1 is SEHNR and CDR2 FQNEAQ (reference sequence). The CDR3 runs to 15 residues. DNA of the CDR3: TGTGCCAGCAGCTCGACCGGGACAGCTAATGAAAAACTGTTTTTT. Its protein is CASSSTGTANEKLFF. Combining the CDR3 with reference TRBV7-9 and TRBJ1-4 gives the whole variable domain DTGVSQNPRHKITKRGQNVTFRCDPISEHNRLYWYRQTLGQGPEFLTYFQNEAQLEKSRLLSDRFSAERPKGSFSTLEIQRTEQGDSAMYLCASSSTGTANEKLFFGSGTQLSVL.

This clone was detected once. The chain is built from TRBV2 and TRBJ1-1, with TRBD1 matching 9 bases. V was clipped by 7 bases and J by 4 bases; unmatched bases: 10. The germline V gene has CDR1 SNHLY and CDR2 FYNNEI. This CDR3 has 15 amino acids. The CDR3 nucleotides are TGTGCCAGCAATGCGATTAGGGACAGGGCCACTGAAGCTTTCTTT. Amino acid sequence: CASNAIRDRATEAFF.

This clone was found once. This chain connects TRBV30 to TRBJ2-1, with 7 nucleotides matching TRBD2. Trimming cost V 7 bases and J 9 bases; bases outside gene matches: 15. Germline V gene data show CDR1 as GTSNPN and CDR2 as SVGIG (reference sequence). The CDR3 covers 14 residues. DNA for the CDR3: TGTGCCTTGCGGACTAGTGGAGAGTATGGTGAGCAGTTCTTC. This encodes CALRTSGEYGEQFF.

The rearrangement joins TRBV30 to TRBJ2-2, with a tentative D call TRBD2 (6 bases). V was cut by 4 bases and J by 7 bases, with 13 bases left in between. The CDR3 sequence is 13 residues long. Germline V CDR1 and CDR2: GTSNPN, SVGIG (reference sequence). The CDR3 DNA is TGTGCCTGGAACCTGGGGGGTGGCGGGGAGCTGTTTTTT. Amino acid sequence: CAWNLGGGGELFF.

This chain links TRBV28 with TRBJ2-3, with D uncertain. V was trimmed by 3 bases and J by 9 bases, leaving 13 bases between them. Germline CDR1 and CDR2: MDHEN and SYDVKM. This CDR3 contains 13 residues. This chain's CDR3 is CASSFTNIGTQYF. In DNA, the CDR3 is TGTGCCAGCAGTTTTACGAACATTGGAACGCAGTATTTT.

This clone occurred a few times. In DNA form, the CDR3 reads TGTGCCAGTAGTATGGCCCAGGGGGCCTACGAGCAGTACTTC. Translation gives CASSMAQGAYEQYF. The rearrangement joins TRBV19 to TRBJ2-7; 7 bases match TRBD1. The germline gives CDR1 LNHDA, CDR2 SQIVND (reference sequence). V lost 3 bases and J lost 2; bases outside the gene matches: 4. This CDR3 is 14 amino acids long.

The V call is TRBV27, the J call TRBJ2-7; 8 bases map to TRBD1. CDR1 MNHEY and CDR2 SMNVEV come from the germline V gene (reference sequence). Trimming at V came to 2 bases and at J to 1 base, leaving 7 bases not matched to a gene. The CDR3 runs to 16 residues. CDR3: CASSLMSRGLSYEQYF. CDR3 bases: TGTGCCAGCAGTTTAATGAGCAGGGGGCTTTCCTACGAGCAGTACTTC.

J is TRBJ1-3 and V is TRBV9; tentatively, D is TRBD1 (5 bases). Deletions cut 5 bases from V and 0 bases from J, with 12 bases between. CDR3 length equals 15 residues. Germline V gene data show CDR1 as SGDLS and CDR2 as YYNGEE. This chain's CDR3 is CASSQGEDSGNTIYF. CDR3 nucleotide sequence: TGTGCCAGCAGTCAAGGGGAGGACTCTGGAAACACCATATATTTT. Together with reference TRBV9 and TRBJ1-3, the CDR3 gives the full variable domain: DSGVTQTPKHLITATGQRVTLRCSPRSGDLSVYWYQQSLDQGLQFLIQYYNGEERAKGNILERFSAQQFPDLHSELNLSSLELGDSALYFCASSQGEDSGNTIYFGEGSWLTVV.

The chain employs TRBV6-1 and TRBJ1-3; the D is unclear. The germline gives CDR1 MNHNS, CDR2 SASEGT. The CDR3 is 14 residues long. Trimming removed 5 bases at V and 0 bases at J, with 8 bases between. In nucleotides, the CDR3 is TGTGCCAGCAGTCTGGTCAACTCTGGAAACACCATATATTTT. Residues: CASSLVNSGNTIYF.

This clone was seen once. This chain connects TRBV7-9 to TRBJ2-3; unclear D gene. Germline CDR1 SEHNR, CDR2 FQNEAQ (reference sequence). This CDR3 is built from 12 residues. V shed 5 bases and J shed 4 bases, with 7 bases lying between them. CDR3 DNA sequence: TGTGCCAGCAGCCGGCCCCCAGATACGCAGTATTTT. This sequence encodes CASSRPPDTQYF. The full variable domain, with the rest looked up from reference TRBV7-9 and TRBJ2-3, is DTGVSQNPRHKITKRGQNVTFRCDPISEHNRLYWYRQTLGQGPEFLTYFQNEAQLEKSRLLSDRFSAERPKGSFSTLEIQRTEQGDSAMYLCASSRPPDTQYFGPGTRLTVL.

The J gene is TRBJ1-4, the V gene TRBV5-1; 8 bases match TRBD1. V was pared by 4 bases and J by 8 bases, with 19 bases of the junction left unmatched. The CDR3 is 18 residues long. Germline CDR1 SGHRS, CDR2 YFSETQ. In DNA form, the CDR3 reads TGCGCCAGCAGCCACCTAGTCCCGGGACAGGTCGGAGCCGAAAAACTGTTTTTT. Its protein is CASSHLVPGQVGAEKLFF.

This chain connects TRBV25-1 to TRBJ2-1, with 9 bases matching TRBD2. V was clipped by 6 bases and J by 5 bases; unmatched bases: 11. Looked up from germline, CDR1 is MGHDK and CDR2 is SYGVNS. This CDR3 has 16 residues. CDR3 nucleotide sequence: TGTGCCAGCAGGGATGTTAGCGGGAGCCCCAACAATGAGCAGTTCTTC. It yields the protein CASRDVSGSPNNEQFF.

The chain recombines TRBV11-2 with TRBJ2-1; 10 positions match TRBD2. CDR1 is SGHAT and CDR2 is FQNNGV in the germline V gene. Trimming took 3 bases from V and 2 from J; bases not matched to a gene: 7. The CDR3 covers 17 residues. CDR3 region: CASSLEREGRTYNEQFF. The CDR3 DNA reads TGTGCCAGCAGCTTGGAGCGGGAGGGCCGGACCTACAATGAGCAGTTCTTC.

V gene TRBV15 combines with J gene TRBJ2-3; the D is unclear. This CDR3 is built from 15 residues. CDR1 is LNHNV and CDR2 is YYDKDF in the germline V gene (reference sequence). Deletions cut 0 bases from V and 5 bases from J, with 12 bases between. CDR3 in DNA: TGTGCCACCAGCAGAGAGGCTCGTATCCGAGATACGCAGTATTTT. Translation: CATSREARIRDTQYF.

V is TRBV5-1 and J is TRBJ1-1, with 9 bases aligning to TRBD1. Trimming removed 2 bases from V and 2 bases from J; junction bases left unmatched: 7. Germline-derived CDR1 and CDR2 are SGHRS and YFSETQ. This CDR3 has 16 residues. The CDR3 DNA follows: TGCGCCAGCAGCTTCGGACAGGGGATGGGAAACACTGAAGCTTTCTTT. Its translation: CASSFGQGMGNTEAFF.

This clone has only a few counts. The V and J genes are TRBV21-1 and TRBJ2-7; the table's D call of TRBD1 was not tested on the DNA. TRBV21-1 is assigned pseudogene status. This CDR3 spans 16 amino acids. The chain's CDR3 is CASSKGGPDRGREQYF. For the CDR3, the DNA is TGTGCCAGCAGCAAAGGGGGCCCGGACAGGGGTCGCGAGCAGTACTTC.